Presented here are 30 T cell receptor beta chains from one specimen sequenced in a study of blood T cell repertoires in COVID-19. Repertoires were generated with immunoSEQ multiplex PCR, while TCRdb's copy carries only in-frame clones and drops some. In the table there are 200,000 or so clones, 82% of which are singletons. Specimen: peripheral blood. The receptor source for this set is a human donor with acute or convalescent COVID-19. The donor label of this sample is uncertain.

This chain uses TRBV6-5 with TRBJ2-1; 8 positions agree with TRBD2. The germline CDR1 and CDR2 sequences are MNHEY and SVGAGI. CDR3 length: 14 amino acids. V gave up 9 bases and J gave up 3 bases; unmatched junction bases: 7. CDR3 amino acids: CASLTSAYYNEQFF. In DNA form, the CDR3 reads TGTGCCAGTCTGACTAGCGCATACTACAATGAGCAGTTCTTC.

This clone was observed a few times. V gene TRBV18 combines with J gene TRBJ1-1; 7 bases line up with TRBD1. CDR3 size: 15 residues. The V gene's germline CDR1 is KGHSH and CDR2 LQKENI. V shed 1 base and J 4 bases; nucleotides not matched to a gene: 6. CDR3: CASSPRQGPSTEAFF. For the CDR3, the DNA is TGTGCCAGCTCACCACGACAGGGTCCGAGCACTGAAGCTTTCTTT. The complete variable domain, with remaining parts taken from reference TRBV18 and TRBJ1-1, reads NAGVMQNPRHLVRRRGQEARLRCSPMKGHSHVYWYRQLPEEGLKFMVYLQKENIIDESGMPKERFSAEFPKEGPSILRIQQVVRGDSAAYFCASSPRQGPSTEAFFGQGTRLTVV.

The chain combines TRBV9 with TRBJ2-1, with 7 bases identical to TRBD2. Germline CDR1 is SGDLS and CDR2 is YYNGEE. This CDR3 spans 16 amino acids. V was clipped by 0 bases and J by 0 bases; unmatched bases: 3. This CDR3 is CASSVGGGSSYNEQFF. CDR3 sequence (DNA): TGTGCCAGCAGCGTAGGGGGCGGGAGCTCCTACAATGAGCAGTTCTTC.

The chain is built from TRBV10-3 and TRBJ2-7; 8 nucleotides match TRBD2. This CDR3 contains 12 residues. V shed 11 bases and J 5 bases; nucleotides not matched to a gene: 8. Germline loops: CDR1 ENHRY, CDR2 SYGVKD. DNA of the CDR3: TGTGCCTCACGGACTAGCACGAACGAGCAGTACTTC. It is translated as CASRTSTNEQYF.

This clone occurred a few times. The chain carries TRBV27 and TRBJ1-4, with TRBD1 matching 11 bases. This CDR3 contains 18 residues. The germline V gene has CDR1 MNHEY and CDR2 SMNVEV (reference sequence). V trimming: 5 bases; J trimming: 0 bases; junction bases outside the gene matches: 8. CDR3 DNA: TGTGCCAGCAGTCTAGGGTGGGGACAGGGGGCAACTAATGAAAAACTGTTTTTT. Its protein is CASSLGWGQGATNEKLFF.

This chain links TRBV3-1 (or the pseudogene TRBV3-2) with TRBJ2-3; D ambiguous. CDR3 size: 16 residues. The germline V and J ends were trimmed by 1 base and 0 bases, with 11 bases remaining between them. Germline-derived CDR1 and CDR2 are LGHDT and YNNKEL (reference sequence). The CDR3 is CASSQGLLPSTDTQYF. The CDR3 coding sequence is TGTGCCAGCAGCCAAGGACTTCTTCCTAGCACAGATACGCAGTATTTT.

The chain carries TRBV28 and TRBJ2-7, with TRBD1 matching over 12 bases. The CDR3 totals 15 residues. Germline-derived CDR1 and CDR2 are MDHEN and SYDVKM. V trimming: 5 bases; J trimming: 7 bases; junction bases outside the gene matches: 9. DNA of the CDR3: TGTGCCAGCAGTACCAGCGGGACAGGGGGCTGGGAGCAGTACTTC. This translates into CASSTSGTGGWEQYF.

The chain couples TRBV3-1 (or the pseudogene TRBV3-2) to TRBJ1-1; D is undetermined. Germline V gene sequence: CDR1 LGHDT, CDR2 YNNKEL (reference sequence). The CDR3 spans 16 residues. The V end lost 1 base, the J end lost 8 bases, and 20 bases lay between the germline ends. The CDR3 loop reads CASSQARDEGAREAFF. The CDR3 bases are TGTGCCAGCAGCCAAGCCCGAGACGAGGGAGCGCGGGAAGCTTTCTTT.

The chain has TRBV28 and TRBJ1-5; 9 positions agree with TRBD1. The CDR3 loop spans 17 amino acids. CDR1 and CDR2 from the germline V gene are MDHEN and SYDVKM. With V trimmed by 6 bases and J by 0 bases, 9 bases remained unmatched. The CDR3 nucleotides read TGTGCCAGCAGGGCCGCGACAGGGGGGAGTAGCAATCAGCCCCAGCATTTT. It specifies CASRAATGGSSNQPQHF.

This chain uses TRBV7-9 with TRBJ1-1, with 8 bases lining up with TRBD1. The V and J ends lost 3 bases and 7 bases, in that order; junction bases with no gene match: 4. CDR1 and CDR2 (germline): SEHNR, FQNEAQ (reference sequence). This CDR3 has 13 amino acids. The CDR3 nucleotides are TGTGCCAGCAGCTTCACAGGGGGTTTTGAAGCTTTCTTT. Its translation is CASSFTGGFEAFF.

The CDR3 DNA sequence: TGTGCCAGCAGCTTGGGTAGCGGGAGTACGTCCTACGAGCAGTACTTC. It yields the protein CASSLGSGSTSYEQYF. This chain links TRBV5-4 with TRBJ2-7; 9 nucleotides line up with TRBD2. The V segment lost 0 bases and the J segment 1 base; nucleotides outside the gene matches: 5. CDR1 and CDR2 (germline): SGHNT, YYREEE (reference sequence). The CDR3 extends over 16 amino acids.

This chain joins TRBV7-3 and TRBJ2-3; 8 nucleotides agree with TRBD2. The length of the CDR3 is 16 residues. Germline V gene data show CDR1 as SGHTA and CDR2 as FQGTGA. V lost 3 bases to trimming and J lost 2 bases; unmatched junction nucleotides: 7. Here the CDR3 DNA reads TGTGCCAGCAGCTTGTTCGGGACTAGGGACACAGATACGCAGTATTTT. It codes for CASSLFGTRDTDTQYF.

This clone was found a few times. V and J are TRBV27 and TRBJ2-7; 8 positions match TRBD1. V was pared by 6 bases and J by 2 bases, with 6 bases of the junction left unmatched. Per the germline V gene, CDR1 is MNHEY and CDR2 is SMNVEV (reference sequence). This CDR3 spans 14 amino acids. CDR3 sequence reads: CASSPTGETYEQYF. The DNA for the CDR3 is TGTGCCAGCAGCCCGACAGGGGAGACCTACGAGCAGTACTTC.

The J gene is TRBJ1-5, the V gene TRBV27; 7 nucleotides line up with TRBD1. Germline-derived CDR1 and CDR2 are MNHEY and SMNVEV (reference sequence). The CDR3 loop spans 14 amino acids. V was clipped by 5 bases and J by 3 bases; unmatched bases: 4. Here the CDR3 DNA reads TGTGCCAGCAGTCAACAGGGGACCAATCAGCCCCAGCATTTT. Its translation: CASSQQGTNQPQHF.

The chain couples TRBV19 to TRBJ2-1, with 9 bases lining up with TRBD2. V lost 1 base and J lost 9; bases outside the gene matches: 10. This CDR3 has 16 amino acids. In germline, CDR1 is LNHDA, CDR2 SQIVND (reference sequence). In DNA form, the CDR3 reads TGTGCCAGTAGTATAGGAGCGGGAGGAAGTACAAGTGAGCAGTTCTTC. This codes for CASSIGAGGSTSEQFF.

The V gene is TRBV12-3 or TRBV12-4, the J gene TRBJ1-2; no clear D gene. V shed 3 bases and J shed 8 bases, with 10 bases lying between them. The CDR3 is made up of 12 amino acids. The CDR3 region has the DNA TGTGCCAGCAGTTTCCGGACGGGAGGCTACACCTTC. It specifies CASSFRTGGYTF.

This sequence joins TRBV19 and TRBJ1-4, with D unclear. Germline CDR1 is LNHDA and CDR2 is SQIVND (reference sequence). The V and J ends lost 4 bases and 0 bases respectively, with 6 bases between them. CDR3 length: 14 amino acids. For the CDR3, the DNA is TGTGCCAGTAGTACCCCGGCAACTAATGAAAAACTGTTTTTT. Translated, it gives CASSTPATNEKLFF. Using reference TRBV19 and TRBJ1-4 for the parts outside the CDR3, the full variable domain is DGGITQSPKYLFRKEGQNVTLSCEQNLNHDAMYWYRQDPGQGLRLIYYSQIVNDFQKGDIAEGYSVSREKKESFPLTVTSAQKNPTAFYLCASSTPATNEKLFFGSGTQLSVL.

V and J are TRBV5-1 and TRBJ1-4; 8 bases fit TRBD1. The V and J ends lost 3 bases and 7 bases, in that order; junction bases with no gene match: 5. The V gene's germline CDR1 is SGHRS and CDR2 YFSETQ. The CDR3 sequence is 14 residues long. The CDR3 sequence: CASSSGTGGEKLFF. CDR3 sequence (DNA): TGCGCCAGCAGCTCCGGGACAGGAGGTGAAAAACTGTTTTTT.

The genes are TRBV5-1 and TRBJ1-6, with 7 bases aligning to TRBD1. This CDR3 has 16 amino acids. Germline CDR1 is SGHRS and CDR2 is YFSETQ. With 4 bases clipped from V and 7 bases from J, the junction kept 11 bases outside the gene matches. The DNA for the CDR3 is TGCGCCAGCAGCGGACAACAACAGGGGACCAATTCACCCCTCCACTTT. Its protein is CASSGQQQGTNSPLHF.

The chain is built from TRBV29-1 and TRBJ1-5; TRBD1 is a possible D gene (5 bases). In germline, CDR1 is SQVTM, CDR2 ANQGSEA. The CDR3 has 17 residues. The V and J ends lost 3 bases and 2 bases respectively, with 20 bases between them. CDR3 region: CSVERDLTSWGNQPQHF. The CDR3 DNA reads TGCAGCGTTGAGAGGGACTTGACGAGTTGGGGCAATCAGCCCCAGCATTTT.

The V and J genes are TRBV11-3 and TRBJ2-1; TRBD2 matches at 13 bases. Germline V CDR1 and CDR2: SGHNT, YENEEA. V trimming: 5 bases; J trimming: 7 bases; junction bases outside the gene matches: 5. The CDR3 is 15 amino acids. CDR3: CASSRTSGRGNEQFF. Written as DNA, the CDR3 is TGTGCCAGCAGCAGGACTAGCGGGAGAGGGAATGAGCAGTTCTTC.

Concerning this clone itself: At one boundary the junction diverges from the germline segment, which might be a read error. V is TRBV11-2 and J is TRBJ1-3, with 7 bases identical to TRBD1. The CDR3 covers 15 residues. Germline V gives CDR1 SGHAT, CDR2 FQNNGV. Written as DNA, the CDR3 is TGTGCCAGCAGCATAGACAGGGTGGGCGGAAACACCATATATTTT. Translation gives CASSIDRVGGNTIYF.

The chain couples TRBV29-1 to TRBJ2-3, with D possibly matching TRBD1 (5 bases). This CDR3 spans 14 amino acids. Germline CDR1 is SQVTM and CDR2 is ANQGSEA. Trimming pared 5 bases from V and 0 bases from J, leaving 12 bases between. The DNA of the CDR3 is TGCAGCGTTCCTCAGGGATGGAGCACAGATACGCAGTATTTT. It translates to CSVPQGWSTDTQYF.

The chain recombines TRBV10-3 with TRBJ2-7; 16 bases line up with TRBD2. CDR1 is ENHRY, CDR2 SYGVKD, per germline. With 7 bases clipped from V and 6 bases from J, the junction kept 9 bases outside the gene matches. The CDR3 has 16 amino acids. The CDR3 DNA is TGTGCCATCAAGGGACTAGCGGGAGGGCCAGTCGGCGAGCAGTACTTC. Protein product: CAIKGLAGGPVGEQYF.

The chain recombines TRBV27 with TRBJ2-7, with 12 positions matching TRBD1. This CDR3 comprises 14 residues. V trimming: 5 bases; J trimming: 5 bases; junction bases outside the gene matches: 4. Germline V gene sequence: CDR1 MNHEY, CDR2 SMNVEV (reference sequence). The DNA of the CDR3 is TGTGCCAGCAGTCCGGGACAGGGGGCGAACGAGCAGTACTTC. Encoded protein: CASSPGQGANEQYF.

The chain recombines TRBV7-9 with TRBJ1-1; no reliable D call. The CDR3 spans 13 residues. Germline V gene lookup returns CDR1 SEHNR and CDR2 FQNEAQ (reference sequence). V lost 1 base, J lost 4 bases, and 7 bases lay in between. CDR3 sequence reads: CASSLDRGTEAFF. The CDR3 DNA is TGTGCCAGCAGCTTAGATCGGGGCACTGAAGCTTTCTTT.

The rearrangement joins TRBV7-3 to TRBJ2-7, with TRBD2 matching over 9 bases. V dropped 5 bases and J dropped 3; count of bases not matched to a gene: 8. Germline CDR1 SGHTA, CDR2 FQGTGA. This CDR3 has 15 residues. CDR3 sequence: CASSAFSGSGYEQYF. The CDR3 bases are TGTGCCAGCAGCGCCTTTAGCGGGAGTGGCTACGAGCAGTACTTC.

This chain joins TRBV28 and TRBJ1-5; 7 positions match TRBD1. V was clipped by 4 bases and J by 5 bases; unmatched bases: 11. Germline CDR1 reads MDHEN; CDR2 reads SYDVKM. The length of the CDR3 is 16 residues. The CDR3 sequence is CASSSLIQGLHQPQHF. The CDR3 DNA reads as TGTGCCAGCAGTTCCTTAATACAGGGGTTACATCAGCCCCAGCATTTT.

The CDR3 protein is CAQLGLTNEKLFF. The CDR3 DNA sequence: TGTGCCCAGCTGGGACTAACTAATGAAAAACTGTTTTTT. This chain uses TRBV30 with TRBJ1-4; D possibly corresponds to TRBD1 (5 bases). Trimming removed 8 bases at V and 1 base at J, with 11 bases between. Germline V gene data show CDR1 as GTSNPN and CDR2 as SVGIG (reference sequence). This CDR3 comprises 13 residues.

This chain joins TRBV4-3 and TRBJ2-3; D is undetermined. This CDR3 contains 15 residues. Germline lookup yields CDR1 LGHNA and CDR2 YSLEER. Trimming left V 0 bases short and J 5 bases short, with 12 bases between. CDR3: CASSQDPGTLDTQYF. CDR3 sequence (DNA): TGCGCCAGCAGCCAAGATCCAGGAACCCTAGATACGCAGTATTTT.